This T cell receptor (beta chain) stems from a study of T cell responses to AZD1222 COVID-19 vaccine. Study conclusions and caveats: Following two doses of AZD1222, Spike-specific TCR breadth and depth rose. Clonal diversity may have been underestimated in mostly white British donors. Vaccine-associated CD4 TCRs spanned spike, dominant at 160-218 and 743-854. Just a handful of people given AZD1222 tested seropositive at baseline.

Data came from immunoSEQ multiplex PCR; TCRdb stores just in-frame clones and leaves some out. There are some 96,000 clones in the sample; 88% occur only once, and around 2% lies in the top ten. V was trimmed by 2 bases and J by 8 bases, leaving 15 bases between them. CDR1 is MNHEY and CDR2 is SVGAGI in the germline V gene. The CDR3 has 14 amino acids. A note on this clone: Its antigen is unidentified.

The sample here was peripheral blood, taken on day 0 of AZD1222 vaccination. V gene TRBV6-5 combines with J gene TRBJ1-1; maybe TRBD1 (5 bases). This clonotype originated in an adult in good health. The CDR3 loop is CASSYRYPGQEAFF. CDR3 DNA: TGTGCCAGCAGTTACAGATACCCGGGGCAAGAAGCTTTCTTT.